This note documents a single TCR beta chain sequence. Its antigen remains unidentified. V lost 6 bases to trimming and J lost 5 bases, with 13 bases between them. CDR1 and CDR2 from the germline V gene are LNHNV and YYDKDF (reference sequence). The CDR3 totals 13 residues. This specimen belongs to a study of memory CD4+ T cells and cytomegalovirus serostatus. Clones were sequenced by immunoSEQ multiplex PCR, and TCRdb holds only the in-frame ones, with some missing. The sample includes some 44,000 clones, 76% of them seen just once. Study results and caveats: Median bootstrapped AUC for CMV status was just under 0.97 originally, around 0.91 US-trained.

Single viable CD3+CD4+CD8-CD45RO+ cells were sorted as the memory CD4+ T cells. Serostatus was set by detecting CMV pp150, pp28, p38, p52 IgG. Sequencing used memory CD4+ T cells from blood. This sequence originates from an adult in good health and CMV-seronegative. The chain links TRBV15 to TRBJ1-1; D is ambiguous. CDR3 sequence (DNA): TGTGCCACCAGAACGGGGAGGGAGACTGAAGCTTTCTTT. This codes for CATRTGRETEAFF.